The following is a T cell receptor beta chain sequence with its context. Antigen unknown. An immunoSEQ assay, version v3.0, was performed at survey level. Sequencing was performed with immunoSEQ multiplex PCR; in TCRdb, only in-frame clones are kept and a portion is missing. The table shows 15,000 to 20,000 clones, with 75% to 90% occurring only once. These data belong to a study of long-term antiretroviral therapy in people with HIV. Specimens carried 1-10 million cryopreserved PBMC before DNA extraction. Overall study results and limits: Repertoires in HIV (unlike those of controls) had narrower CDR3 length ranges. Diversity measured after ART increased yet remained under transplant donor controls.

The starting material was unsorted PBMCs, obtained 4.2 years after starting antiretroviral therapy. The receptor was isolated from a man aged 50-59 years with HIV.

DNA for the CDR3: TGTGCCACAAGTACAGGGGTTAGCAATCAGCCCCAGCATTTT. This encodes CATSTGVSNQPQHF. This sequence joins TRBV15 and TRBJ1-5; TRBD1 agrees at 7 bases. The CDR3 is 14 amino acids. CDR1 and CDR2 (germline): LNHNV, YYDKDF (reference sequence). The trim removed 9 bases at V and 0 bases at J, leaving 5 bases unmatched.